Sequencing of this T cell receptor (beta chain) was carried out in a study of control samples from healthy donors and cancer patients. CDR1 and CDR2 from the germline V gene are WSHSY and SAAADI. This CDR3 comprises 13 residues. V was trimmed by 7 bases and J by 4 bases, leaving 11 bases between them. Profiling relied on immunoSEQ multiplex PCR, and the TCRdb table lists in-frame clones only, not all of them. The data show about 69,000 clones, roughly 86% seen once. The chain recombines TRBV10-2 with TRBJ1-3; D may be TRBD1 (5 bases). The sample comprised PBMCs. This TCR was recovered from a man aged 55 to 69 with lung cancer. The CDR3 spells CASMLGGGNTIYF. In nucleotides, the CDR3 is TGCGCCAGCATGCTCGGGGGAGGAAACACCATATATTTT.